This T cell receptor beta chain was sequenced during a study of blood T cells in healthy people across ages. Notes on the study in general: The study found more naive CD4+ cells and higher diversity in long-lived than aged donors.

Next came a second PCR, run for about 7 to 12 cycles, which used a sample-barcoded 5' primer along with a J-beta primer mix. TCRdb called the 5' RACE reads again in MiXCR, with one record for every CDR3 protein. The sample lists about 1.7 million distinct CDR3 sequences, about 28% occurring once. CDR3 length: 17 residues. V gave up 7 bases and J gave up 0 bases; unmatched junction bases: 7. Germline V CDR1 and CDR2: SGHRS, YFSETQ. This clonotype has a handful of counts. No antigen is known for it. Sequenced input: blood. The TCR was taken from a woman in her 30s in good health. This sequence joins TRBV5-1 and TRBJ2-6; 10 bases line up with TRBD2. CDR3 loop: CASHPGTSASGANVLTF. In DNA, the CDR3 is TGCGCCAGCCACCCCGGGACTAGCGCCTCTGGGGCCAACGTCCTGACTTTC.